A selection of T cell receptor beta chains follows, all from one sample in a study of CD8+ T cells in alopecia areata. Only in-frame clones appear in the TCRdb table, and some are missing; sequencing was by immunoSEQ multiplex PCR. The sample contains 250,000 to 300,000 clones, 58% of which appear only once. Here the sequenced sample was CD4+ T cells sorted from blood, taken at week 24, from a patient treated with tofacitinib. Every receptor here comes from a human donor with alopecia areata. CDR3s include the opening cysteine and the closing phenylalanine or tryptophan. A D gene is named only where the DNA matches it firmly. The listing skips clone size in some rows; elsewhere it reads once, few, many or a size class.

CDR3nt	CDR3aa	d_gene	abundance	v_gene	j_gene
TGCAGCGTTGCAGGGGGGCCCTACAATGAGCAGTTCTTC	CSVAGGPYNEQFF	NA	few	TRBV29-1	TRBJ2-1
TGCGCCAGCAGCATCGGTGGGGAAGTCTACAATGAGCAGTTCTTC	CASSIGGEVYNEQFF	NA	NA	TRBV5-1	TRBJ2-1
TGTGCCAGCAGCGTAGCGGCAGGGTTGGGCAATGAGCAGTTCTTC	CASSVAAGLGNEQFF	NA	NA	TRBV9	TRBJ2-1
TGTGCCAGCAGGGGCAGGGGTTACGAGCAGTACTTC	CASRGRGYEQYF	NA	NA	TRBV27	TRBJ2-7
TGTGCCAGCAGCCCAAAGCCGCGGGGGAAAGAGACCCAGTACTTC	CASSPKPRGKETQYF	TRBD2	NA	TRBV28	TRBJ2-5
TGTGCCAGCAGCTTAGCCGCTAGCGGATACTCCTACGAGCAGTACTTC	CASSLAASGYSYEQYF	TRBD2	NA	TRBV11-2	TRBJ2-7
TGTGCCAGCAGCTTGTCGACAGGGGGAGAATATGGCTACACCTTC	CASSLSTGGEYGYTF	TRBD1	NA	TRBV5-4	TRBJ1-2
TGTGCCAGCAGCGTAGGGGCCGGAGCCCACTCCTACAATGAGCAGTTCTTC	CASSVGAGAHSYNEQFF	NA	NA	TRBV9	TRBJ2-1
TGTGCCAGCAGCCCACGTGGGAGACAGGGGGCGCTCACCGGGGAGCTGTTTTTT	CASSPRGRQGALTGELFF	TRBD1	NA	TRBV5-4	TRBJ2-2
TGTGCCTGGAGGACATCTTCGAGAGGCTACACCTTC	CAWRTSSRGYTF	NA	NA	TRBV30	TRBJ1-2
TGCGCCAGCAGTCCAGGGGTGGACAATGAGCAGTTCTTC	CASSPGVDNEQFF	NA	NA	TRBV5-1	TRBJ2-1
TGTGCCAGCAGCTTATGGCAGCAAAGCTACACCTTC	CASSLWQQSYTF	NA	NA	TRBV7-2	TRBJ1-2
TGTGCCAGCAGTTCCCCGACAGGGCAGGGCTATGGCTACACCTTC	CASSSPTGQGYGYTF	TRBD1	NA	TRBV28	TRBJ1-2
TGTGCCAGCAGCCTGGGACCGGAGGAGGAGTTAGATACGCAGTATTTT	CASSLGPEEELDTQYF	NA	NA	TRBV5-4	TRBJ2-3
TGCGCCAGCAGGGCGGACAGGGATGGAAACACCATATATTTT	CASRADRDGNTIYF	TRBD1	NA	TRBV5-1	TRBJ1-3
TGTGCCTGGAGTGGAACTCCGAGGAAAACCTCTGGAAACACCATATATTTT	CAWSGTPRKTSGNTIYF	NA	once	TRBV30	TRBJ1-3
TGCAGTGCTCGCCAAGAGACCCAGTACTTC	CSARQETQYF	NA	NA	TRBV20-1	TRBJ2-5
TGTGCCTGGAGTGTACGGGACAGAGATTATGGCTACACCTTC	CAWSVRDRDYGYTF	TRBD1	NA	TRBV30	TRBJ1-2
TGCGCCAGCAGCTTGGACACTAACTCCTACAATGAGCAGTTCTTC	CASSLDTNSYNEQFF	NA	NA	TRBV5-1	TRBJ2-1
TGCAGCGTTGGAGGGACAGGGGGAGTCATTCAGTACTTC	CSVGGTGGVIQYF	TRBD1	NA	TRBV29-1	TRBJ2-4
TGTGCCAGCAGCTTGGGCCCCCGGGGGACCAATTCACCCCTCCACTTT	CASSLGPRGTNSPLHF	NA	few	TRBV5-6	TRBJ1-6
TGTGCCAGCAAGCTCCTTGGGGGGGACAGCTATGGCTACACCTTC	CASKLLGGDSYGYTF	TRBD1	NA	TRBV28	TRBJ1-2
TGCGCCAGCTTGAGGACTAGCGGGGAGACAGATACGCAGTATTTT	CASLRTSGETDTQYF	TRBD2	NA	TRBV5-1	TRBJ2-3
TGTGCCAGCAGTGAAGCAATGGAGGAGACCCAGTACTTC	CASSEAMEETQYF	NA	NA	TRBV2	TRBJ2-5
TGTGCCACCAGCAGAGATAGTGGAGTAGGCTATGGCTACACCTTC	CATSRDSGVGYGYTF	NA	NA	TRBV15	TRBJ1-2
TGTGCCAGCAGTGAAGGTCCGAACACTGAAGCTTTCTTT	CASSEGPNTEAFF	NA	few	TRBV2	TRBJ1-1
TGTGCCAGCAGCTTAGGGGCTGGCTACACCTTC	CASSLGAGYTF	NA	NA	TRBV11-2	TRBJ1-2
TGTGCCAGCAGTGAATTGGGCAGGGAACAAGAGACCCAGTACTTC	CASSELGREQETQYF	NA	NA	TRBV6-1	TRBJ2-5